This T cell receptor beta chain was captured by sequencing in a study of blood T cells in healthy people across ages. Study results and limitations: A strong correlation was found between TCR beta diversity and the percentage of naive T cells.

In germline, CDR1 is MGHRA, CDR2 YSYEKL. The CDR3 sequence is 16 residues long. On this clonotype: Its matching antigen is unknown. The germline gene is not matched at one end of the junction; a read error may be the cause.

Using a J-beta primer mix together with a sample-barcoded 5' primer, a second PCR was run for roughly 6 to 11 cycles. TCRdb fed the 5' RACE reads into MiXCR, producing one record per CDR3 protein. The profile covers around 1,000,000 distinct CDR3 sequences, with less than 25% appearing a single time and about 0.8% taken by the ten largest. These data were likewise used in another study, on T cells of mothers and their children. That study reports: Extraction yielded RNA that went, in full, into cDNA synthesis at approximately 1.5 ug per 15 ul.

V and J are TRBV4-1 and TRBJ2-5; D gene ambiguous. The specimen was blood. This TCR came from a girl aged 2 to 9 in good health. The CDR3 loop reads CASSPPVAEINNEHFF. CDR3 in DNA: TGCGCCAGCAGCCCCCCTGTGGCCGAAATTAACAATGAGCATTTCTTC.